The T cell receptor beta chain described here comes from a study of cytomegalovirus exposure and HLA in healthy donors. The PCR ran on 60 Vbeta and 13 Jbeta primers. Profiled with immunoSEQ multiplex PCR; TCRdb holds only in-frame clones, not every one. The table has 85,000 to 100,000 clones, nearly 70% seen once. The TCR comes from a man aged 50 to 59 in good health and CMV-seronegative. Sequenced: PBMCs.

The CDR3 region has the DNA TGCGCCAGCAGCCAACACTTTAATGAAAAACTGTTTTTT. It specifies CASSQHFNEKLFF. V and J are TRBV4-3 and TRBJ1-4; D is uncertain. CDR1 LGHNA and CDR2 YSLEER come from the germline V gene. The germline V and J ends were trimmed by 2 bases and 4 bases, with 5 bases remaining between them. The CDR3 extends over 13 amino acids.